The rows below give T cell receptor beta chains drawn from one sample of a study of blood T cell repertoires in COVID-19. Clones were read by immunoSEQ multiplex PCR, and TCRdb kept only the in-frame ones, dropping some. The sample shows some 300,000 clones, around 86% of them seen only once. The sample taken for sequencing was PBMCs or T cells enriched from blood (not recorded which). These receptor sequences come from a woman in her 40s who had recovered from COVID-19. The CDR3 runs from the conserved cysteine through the conserved F or W. A D gene is named only where the DNA matches it firmly. Expanded clones get a size class; other rows say once, few or many, or leave the size out.

TRBJ2-3 | TRBD2 | NA | TRBV4-1 | CASRQWASGTSDTQYF | TGCGCCAGCCGCCAATGGGCTAGCGGGACGTCAGATACGCAGTATTTT
TRBJ1-3 | TRBD1 | NA | TRBV5-1 | CASSPGQSSGNTIYF | TGCGCCAGCAGTCCGGGACAGAGCTCTGGAAACACCATATATTTT
TRBJ1-3 | NA | NA | TRBV4-1 | CASSPTGNSGNTIYF | TGCGCCAGCAGCCCAACAGGGAACTCTGGAAACACCATATATTTT
TRBJ1-2 | NA | NA | TRBV19 | CASSPYTPQGGGYTF | TGTGCCAGTAGCCCATACACCCCACAGGGTGGGGGCTACACCTTC
TRBJ2-1 | TRBD2 | few | TRBV11-2 | CASSRGLASEQFF | TGTGCCAGCAGCCGGGGACTAGCGAGTGAGCAGTTCTTC
TRBJ1-2 | NA | NA | TRBV9 | CASSDQGRLSYGYTF | TGTGCCAGCAGCGACCAGGGGCGGCTAAGCTATGGCTACACCTTC
TRBJ2-7 | TRBD2 | once | TRBV7-2 | CASSRTSGVTSNYEQYF | TGTGCCAGCAGCCGGACTAGCGGAGTGACATCGAATTACGAGCAGTACTTC
TRBJ1-5 | NA | NA | TRBV6-5 | CASSYERGNQPQHF | TGTGCCAGCAGTTACGAGCGGGGGAATCAGCCCCAGCATTTT
TRBJ2-7 | NA | NA | TRBV4-2 | CASSKITGPGAIYEQYF | TGTGCCAGCAGCAAAATTACAGGGCCCGGTGCGATCTACGAGCAGTACTTC
TRBJ2-3 | NA | NA | TRBV9 | CASSVVQGGTDTQYF | TGTGCCAGCAGCGTAGTACAGGGGGGGACAGATACGCAGTATTTT
TRBJ2-1 | TRBD2 | NA | TRBV18 | CASSPGTSGSIDEQFF | TGTGCCAGCTCACCCGGGACTAGCGGGAGTATCGATGAGCAGTTCTTC
TRBJ2-6 | NA | NA | TRBV19 | CASSIRGYPGANVLTF | TGTGCCAGTAGTATACGGGGGTACCCTGGGGCCAACGTCCTGACTTTC
TRBJ2-1 | TRBD2 | NA | TRBV5-1 | CASSLSLAGGINEQFF | TGCGCCAGCAGCTTATCACTAGCGGGGGGGATCAATGAGCAGTTCTTC
TRBJ2-3 | NA | NA | TRBV2 | CASGAVQGVADTQYF | TGTGCTTCGGGAGCGGTACAAGGGGTGGCAGATACGCAGTATTTT
TRBJ2-1 | TRBD1 | NA | TRBV11-3 | CASSLPGQGYNEQFF | TGTGCCAGCAGCTTACCTGGACAGGGATACAATGAGCAGTTCTTC
TRBJ2-7 | NA | NA | TRBV3-1/TRBV3-2 | CASSQEASGTKQYF | TGTGCCAGCAGCCAAGAAGCTAGTGGTACAAAGCAGTACTTC
TRBJ1-4 | TRBD1 | NA | TRBV7-2 | CASRKGGQGPQKLFF | TGTGCCAGCAGGAAAGGGGGACAGGGACCACAAAAACTGTTTTTT
TRBJ1-1 | TRBD1 | NA | TRBV7-9 | CASSLEGATEAFF | TGTGCCAGCAGCTTAGAGGGGGCCACTGAAGCTTTCTTT
TRBJ1-2 | NA | NA | TRBV5-1 | CASSSLDIDGYTF | TGCGCCAGCAGCTCCTTGGACATTGATGGCTACACCTTC
TRBJ1-1 | NA | NA | TRBV13 | CASSPGPGQQYTEAFF | TGTGCCAGCAGCCCTGGGCCCGGACAGCAATACACTGAAGCTTTCTTT
TRBJ1-5 | TRBD1 | few | TRBV3-1/TRBV3-2 | CASSPRAGTANQPQHF | TGTGCCAGCAGCCCCAGAGCCGGGACAGCCAATCAGCCCCAGCATTTT
TRBJ2-3 | NA | NA | TRBV4-3 | CASSQEVDLLTRTDTQYF | TGCGCCAGCAGCCAAGAAGTCGATCTACTCACTCGCACAGATACGCAGTATTTT
TRBJ1-1 | NA | NA | TRBV13 | CASSQQGGRTEAFF | TGTGCCAGCAGCCAACAAGGAGGGCGGACTGAAGCTTTCTTT
TRBJ2-3 | TRBD2 | NA | TRBV4-3 | CASSQAGGRARDTQYF | TGCGCCAGCAGCCAAGCGGGCGGGAGGGCCCGAGATACGCAGTATTTT
TRBJ1-6 | NA | NA | TRBV10-3 | CAISETGTGGNSPLHF | TGTGCCATCAGTGAGACTGGAACTGGAGGGAATTCACCCCTCCACTTT
TRBJ2-7 | TRBD1 | NA | TRBV19 | CASSITTGAPYEQYF | TGTGCCAGTAGTATCACGACAGGGGCTCCCTACGAGCAGTACTTC
TRBJ2-7 | NA | NA | TRBV7-8 | CASSLVVGQGSSYEQYF | TGTGCCAGCAGCTTAGTGGTTGGTCAGGGAAGCTCCTACGAGCAGTACTTC
TRBJ1-5 | NA | NA | TRBV6-5 | CASSRREVGQPQHF | TGTGCCAGCAGTCGAAGGGAGGTCGGTCAGCCCCAGCATTTT
TRBJ1-2 | NA | NA | TRBV6-6 | CASSPTWTEPYGYTF | TGTGCCAGCAGTCCCACCTGGACTGAACCCTATGGCTACACCTTC
TRBJ1-2 | TRBD1 | NA | TRBV2 | CASSERGQVNGYTF | TGTGCCAGCAGTGAGAGGGGGCAGGTCAATGGCTACACCTTC
TRBJ1-5 | TRBD1 | NA | TRBV2 | CASSEYSGGYQPQHF | TGTGCCAGCAGTGAATACTCAGGGGGTTATCAGCCCCAGCATTTT
TRBJ2-4 | NA | NA | TRBV30 | CAWVRDFGSHIQYF | TGTGCCTGGGTCAGGGATTTTGGGTCGCACATTCAGTACTTC
TRBJ2-3 | TRBD2 | NA | TRBV7-3 | CASSLTAGVNTQYF | TGTGCCAGCAGCTTAACGGCGGGAGTAAATACGCAGTATTTT
TRBJ1-1 | TRBD1 | NA | TRBV5-4 | CAGRTGKEYNTEAFF | TGTGCCGGACGGACAGGGAAAGAGTATAACACTGAAGCTTTCTTT
TRBJ1-1 | NA | NA | TRBV28 | CASSLWSTGPGPEAFF | TGTGCCAGCAGTTTATGGAGTACAGGCCCAGGGCCTGAAGCTTTCTTT
TRBJ1-1 | TRBD1 | NA | TRBV27 | CASSSGQGAYTNTEAFF | TGTGCCAGCAGTTCTGGACAGGGGGCGTATACGAACACTGAAGCTTTCTTT
TRBJ1-2 | NA | NA | TRBV4-3 | CASSQSVQSGYTF | TGCGCCAGCAGCCAGAGCGTCCAAAGTGGCTACACCTTC
TRBJ1-2 | NA | NA | TRBV4-1 | CASSPRQAPRTNRSSYGYTF | TGCGCCAGCAGCCCTCGACAGGCCCCGAGAACTAACCGAAGTAGCTATGGCTACACCTTC
TRBJ1-4 | NA | once | TRBV30 | CAWSVSGGRRLFF | TGTGCCTGGAGTGTATCGGGGGGCAGGAGACTGTTTTTT
TRBJ2-1 | TRBD2 | NA | TRBV10-3 | CAVGANGGNEQFF | TGTGCCGTCGGAGCGAACGGGGGGAATGAGCAGTTCTTC
TRBJ2-3 | NA | NA | TRBV12-3/TRBV12-4 | CASILQGSTQYF | TGTGCCAGCATCCTCCAGGGCTCTACGCAGTATTTT
TRBJ2-2 | NA | NA | TRBV5-1 | CASISSTGELFF | TGCGCCAGCATCAGTTCCACCGGGGAGCTGTTTTTT
TRBJ2-6 | NA | NA | TRBV5-8 | CASSHTSSGANVLTF | TGTGCCAGCAGCCATACCAGCTCTGGGGCCAACGTCCTGACTTTC
TRBJ1-6 | TRBD1 | few | TRBV5-1 | CASSSGTGSIYNSPLHF | TGCGCCAGCAGCTCTGGGACAGGGAGTATCTATAATTCACCCCTCCACTTT
TRBJ1-1 | NA | NA | TRBV28 | CASRLGGTNTEAFF | TGTGCCAGCCGCTTGGGGGGAACGAACACTGAAGCTTTCTTT
TRBJ2-2 | NA | NA | TRBV6-5 | CASSRRQNTGELFF | TGTGCCAGCAGCCGCCGACAGAACACCGGGGAGCTGTTTTTT
TRBJ2-3 | TRBD2 | NA | TRBV3-1/TRBV3-2 | CASSQQRGRADTQYF | TGTGCCAGCAGCCAACAGCGGGGCCGGGCAGATACGCAGTATTTT
TRBJ1-5 | NA | NA | TRBV18 | CASSPPGRGSQPQHF | TGTGCCAGCTCACCTCCCGGGAGGGGAAGTCAGCCCCAGCATTTT
TRBJ2-7 | TRBD2 | NA | TRBV5-5 | CASTPMWSSGSYEQYF | TGTGCCAGCACCCCCATGTGGTCTAGCGGGAGCTACGAGCAGTACTTC
TRBJ2-4 | NA | NA | TRBV4-1 | CASRQPSEENIQYF | TGCGCCAGCAGACAACCGTCAGAGGAAAACATTCAGTACTTC
TRBJ1-5 | NA | NA | TRBV6-2/TRBV6-3 | CASSDRLFSNQPQHF | TGTGCCAGCAGCGACAGGTTGTTTAGCAATCAGCCCCAGCATTTT
TRBJ1-4 | NA | once | TRBV5-8 | CASILTATNEKLFF | TGTGCCAGCATCCTGACTGCAACTAATGAAAAACTGTTTTTT
TRBJ1-2 | NA | NA | TRBV6-5 | CASSPDRLLGYTF | TGTGCCAGCAGTCCTGACAGGCTCCTTGGCTACACCTTC
TRBJ1-2 | TRBD1 | few | TRBV19 | CASSTTGTGRGYTF | TGTGCCAGTAGCACCACCGGGACAGGTCGCGGCTACACCTTC
TRBJ2-5 | TRBD2 | NA | TRBV3-1/TRBV3-2 | CASSPPFGSGGETQYF | TGTGCCAGCAGCCCTCCCTTCGGAAGCGGGGGAGAGACCCAGTACTTC
TRBJ1-5 | NA | NA | TRBV2 | CASSETGKNQPQHF | TGTGCCAGCAGTGAAACAGGGAAGAATCAGCCCCAGCATTTT